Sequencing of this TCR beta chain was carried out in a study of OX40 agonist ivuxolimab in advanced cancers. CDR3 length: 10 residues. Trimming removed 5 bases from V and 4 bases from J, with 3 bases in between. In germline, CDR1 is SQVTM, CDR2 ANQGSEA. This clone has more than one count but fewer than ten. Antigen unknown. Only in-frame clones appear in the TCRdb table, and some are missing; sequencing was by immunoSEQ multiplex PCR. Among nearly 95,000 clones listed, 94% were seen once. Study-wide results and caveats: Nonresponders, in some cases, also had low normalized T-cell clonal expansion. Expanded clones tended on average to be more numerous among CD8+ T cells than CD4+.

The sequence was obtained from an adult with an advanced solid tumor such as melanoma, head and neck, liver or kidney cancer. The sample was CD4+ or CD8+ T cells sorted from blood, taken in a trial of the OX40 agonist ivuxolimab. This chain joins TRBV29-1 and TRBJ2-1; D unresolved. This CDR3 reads CSVIYNEQFF. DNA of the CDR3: TGCAGCGTTATTTACAATGAGCAGTTCTTC.